What follows are 22 T cell receptor beta chains derived from one specimen sequenced in a study of T cell changes during pregnancy in multiple sclerosis. Produced via immunoSEQ multiplex PCR; TCRdb's table is partial and in-frame only. The table shows tens of thousands of clones, with 92% occurring only once. Source: peripheral blood, taken after pregnancy. The receptors derive from a female donor with multiple sclerosis, enrolled in a pregnancy study.

This clone was detected only a few times. The DNA of the CDR3 is TGTGCCAGCAGTTTTGCGGGACCCACCCACGAGCAGTACTTC. As protein: CASSFAGPTHEQYF. The rearrangement uses TRBV27 and TRBJ2-7, with D possibly TRBD2 on 6 matching bases. V lost 3 bases and J lost 5, with 14 bases in between. The germline gives CDR1 MNHEY, CDR2 SMNVEV (reference sequence). This CDR3 region has 14 residues.

This chain uses TRBV19 with TRBJ2-1, with TRBD2 identical over 8 bases. The V gene's germline CDR1 is LNHDA and CDR2 SQIVND (reference sequence). The CDR3 consists of 16 residues. V shed 4 bases, J shed 3 bases, and the junction held 8 bases outside the gene matches. In DNA, the CDR3 is TGTGCCAGTAGTACCCCCCCAGCGGGGGACTACAATGAGCAGTTCTTC. Its protein product is CASSTPPAGDYNEQFF.

The chain couples TRBV5-6 to TRBJ2-7, with 7 bases identical to TRBD1. This CDR3 comprises 17 residues. CDR1 is SGHDT and CDR2 is YYEEEE in the germline V gene. After removal of 4 bases from V and 2 bases from J, the junction contained 15 bases not matched to a gene. CDR3 nucleotides: TGTGCCAGCAGCCGTCTTTTCTCTGGGACAGCAACCTACGAGCAGTACTTC. It is translated as CASSRLFSGTATYEQYF.

J is TRBJ2-1 and V is TRBV30, with 8 bases that match TRBD1. The CDR3 runs 12 residues. V was clipped by 5 bases and J by 8 bases; unmatched bases: 5. CDR1 GTSNPN and CDR2 SVGIG come from the germline V gene (reference sequence). CDR3 amino acids: CAWQDRGDEQFF. The CDR3 DNA is TGTGCCTGGCAAGACAGGGGCGATGAGCAGTTCTTC.

DNA of the CDR3: TGCAGCGTTGAGGGGGCTTGGACTGAAGCTTTCTTT. Its translation: CSVEGAWTEAFF. The chain combines TRBV29-1 with TRBJ1-1, with D possibly matching TRBD1 (6 bases). The V and J ends lost 3 bases and 5 bases respectively, with 10 bases between them. The germline CDR1 and CDR2 sequences are SQVTM and ANQGSEA. CDR3 length: 12 residues.

The chain joins TRBV5-4 to TRBJ2-7, with D possibly being TRBD2 (5 bases). Germline CDR1 reads SGHNT; CDR2 reads YYREEE (reference sequence). The CDR3 covers 16 residues. Deletions cut 4 bases from V and 5 bases from J, with 22 bases between. For the CDR3, the DNA is TGTGCCAGCAGCCCAGAACCGGGGTTGTCGGTCGACGAGCAGTACTTC. The encoded protein is CASSPEPGLSVDEQYF.

The chain joins TRBV30 to TRBJ2-2; 8 positions match TRBD1. The germline V gene has CDR1 GTSNPN and CDR2 SVGIG (reference sequence). The V gene end was trimmed by 2 bases and the J gene end by 7 bases; junction bases not matched to a gene: 15. CDR3 length: 17 amino acids. CDR3 nucleotides: TGTGCCTGGAGTAGGAAGCGGCAGGGGGCTCGCGGCGGGGAGCTGTTTTTT. It codes for CAWSRKRQGARGGELFF.

The chain uses TRBV5-1 and TRBJ2-1, with 11 bases lining up with TRBD2. The CDR3 contains 15 residues. V was pared by 3 bases and J by 9 bases, with 8 bases of the junction left unmatched. Germline V gene sequence: CDR1 SGHRS, CDR2 YFSETQ. This CDR3 reads CASSSTSGTYGEQFF. In DNA form, the CDR3 reads TGCGCCAGCAGCTCGACTAGCGGGACCTACGGTGAGCAGTTCTTC.

This clone was counted between two and nine times. This chain uses TRBV5-5 with TRBJ1-4, with a weak D call TRBD1 (5 bases). This CDR3 is built from 15 residues. V was shortened by 4 bases and J by 6 bases, with 16 bases between the two germline ends. Germline V gene sequence: CDR1 SGHKS, CDR2 YYEKEE (reference sequence). The CDR3 coding sequence is TGTGCCAGCAGCCTTATGGGGGGGGTGGATGAAAAACTGTTTTTT. Encoded protein: CASSLMGGVDEKLFF. Full variable domain (remainder filled in from reference TRBV5-5 and TRBJ1-4): DAGVTQSPTHLIKTRGQQVTLRCSPISGHKSVSWYQQVLGQGPQFIFQYYEKEERGRGNFPDRFSARQFPNYSSELNVNALLLGDSALYLCASSLMGGVDEKLFFGSGTQLSVL.

This chain joins TRBV10-3 and TRBJ1-5; the match to TRBD1 covers 8 bases. The CDR3 runs to 16 residues. Germline lookup yields CDR1 ENHRY and CDR2 SYGVKD. The junction had 4 bases not matched to a gene; V was cut back by 3 bases and J by 0 bases. In nucleotides, the CDR3 is TGTGCCATCAGTGATGGGACAGGAGATAGCAATCAGCCCCAGCATTTT. Protein sequence: CAISDGTGDSNQPQHF.

The rearrangement links TRBV7-2 to TRBJ2-3; TRBD2 matches at 8 bases. The CDR3 is 17 amino acids. Germline V gives CDR1 SGHTA, CDR2 FQGNSA. Germline trimming cut 4 bases from V and 7 bases from J; bases unmatched to any gene: 16. The CDR3 coding sequence is TGTGCCAGCAGCTCAAAGGGACTAGGGGGAGATCCGTATACGCAGTATTTT. This encodes CASSSKGLGGDPYTQYF. The whole variable domain, remainder taken from reference TRBV7-2 and TRBJ2-3, is GAGVSQSPSNKVTEKGKDVELRCDPISGHTALYWYRQSLGQGLEFLIYFQGNSAPDKSGLPSDRFSAERTGGSVSTLTIQRTQQEDSAVYLCASSSKGLGGDPYTQYFGPGTRLTVL.

A remark on this clone: This sample includes further DNA sequences coding for the same CDR3. The V gene is TRBV9, the J gene TRBJ1-1; D ambiguous. This CDR3 contains 13 residues. Looked up from germline, CDR1 is SGDLS and CDR2 is YYNGEE. Trimming shortened V by 0 bases and J by 5 bases, and 8 bases separated the two germline ends. CDR3 residues: CASSVGGRTEAFF. The CDR3 nucleotides read TGTGCCAGCAGCGTAGGAGGGCGGACTGAAGCTTTCTTT.

In nucleotides, the CDR3 is TGCGCCACTCCCCTGGGCGGGTTATATGAAAAACTGTTTTTT. Protein: CATPLGGLYEKLFF. The J gene is TRBJ1-4, the V gene TRBV10-1, with unresolved D. Trimming took off 10 bases at V and 6 bases at J, with 18 bases between the two ends. The CDR3 is 14 amino acids. The germline CDR1 and CDR2 sequences are WNHNN and SYGVQD (reference sequence).

V is TRBV11-2 and J is TRBJ2-5, with 12 bases aligning to TRBD2. Germline V gene lookup returns CDR1 SGHAT and CDR2 FQNNGV. This CDR3 contains 14 residues. V was clipped by 6 bases and J by 4 bases; unmatched bases: 3. CDR3 DNA sequence: TGTGCCAGCAGTAGGACTAGCGGGATAGAGACCCAGTACTTC. This codes for CASSRTSGIETQYF.

This chain uses TRBV7-9 with TRBJ1-2; D remains unclear. V gave up 1 base and J gave up 6 bases, with 15 bases separating them. This CDR3 has 15 residues. CDR1 SEHNR and CDR2 FQNEAQ come from the germline V gene (reference sequence). The CDR3 loop reads CASSLVLSLIDGYTF. The CDR3 nucleotides read TGTGCCAGCAGCTTAGTCCTTAGCTTGATAGATGGCTACACCTTC.

The gene calls are TRBV28 and TRBJ1-2, with 8 bases matching TRBD1. The CDR3 length is 15 residues. V lost 8 bases, J lost 5 bases, and 13 bases stayed unmatched. Germline V lookup: CDR1 MDHEN, CDR2 SYDVKM. The CDR3 coding sequence is TGTGCCAGCGAATCAACGGGACAGGCCCCTTATGGCTACACCTTC. The encoded protein is CASESTGQAPYGYTF.

The genes are TRBV6-6 and TRBJ2-7, with TRBD1 as a possible D gene (5 bases). CDR3 length: 13 amino acids. Germline V CDR1 and CDR2: MNHNY, SVGAGI (reference sequence). Trimming left V 2 bases short and J 2 bases short, with 7 bases between. CDR3 in DNA: TGTGCCAGCAGTTACGACAGAGCCTACGAGCAGTACTTC. It is translated as CASSYDRAYEQYF.

CDR3 in amino acids: CASSPGSGGEQYF. The CDR3 DNA reads TGTGCCAGCAGTCCCGGGTCAGGGGGCGAGCAGTACTTC. V gene TRBV27 combines with J gene TRBJ2-7; TRBD1 matches at 7 bases. The trim removed 5 bases at V and 6 bases at J, leaving 7 bases unmatched. CDR3 length: 13 amino acids. Germline V gene lookup returns CDR1 MNHEY and CDR2 SMNVEV (reference sequence).

The V and J genes are TRBV28 and TRBJ2-7, with TRBD2 matching 7 bases. This CDR3 has 14 residues. J lost 4 bases, V lost 4 bases, and 7 bases had no gene match. From germline, CDR1 is MDHEN and CDR2 SYDVKM. CDR3 bases: TGTGCCAGCAGTTCCCCGGGGGGAGGGTACGAGCAGTACTTC. Translation: CASSSPGGGYEQYF.

This sequence joins TRBV7-2 and TRBJ2-7; TRBD1 matches 8 bases. CDR1 is SGHTA, CDR2 FQGNSA, per germline. The junction had 9 bases not matched to a gene; V was cut back by 5 bases and J by 3 bases. The CDR3 runs to 15 residues. This CDR3 reads CASSPTAGQGYEQYF. The CDR3 DNA reads TGTGCCAGCAGCCCTACCGCCGGACAGGGCTACGAGCAGTACTTC.

In its sample, this clone was seen once. The chain joins TRBV7-8 to TRBJ1-2, with D uncertain. The germline V gene encodes CDR1 SGHVS and CDR2 FQNEAQ. The CDR3 has 14 amino acids. V gave up 3 bases and J gave up 5 bases, with 13 bases separating them. This CDR3 reads CASSFGEKLYGYTF. The CDR3 DNA follows: TGTGCCAGCAGCTTTGGTGAGAAGTTGTATGGCTACACCTTC.

This clone appeared a single time. The chain has TRBV19 and TRBJ1-1; D unclear. The CDR3 runs 12 residues. V dropped 7 bases and J dropped 1 base, with 7 bases sitting between them. Germline CDR1 reads LNHDA; CDR2 reads SQIVND (reference sequence). The CDR3 DNA sequence: TGTGCCAGTACCGAGTCGAACACTGAAGCTTTCTTT. This encodes CASTESNTEAFF.